This is a list of T cell receptor beta chains from one sample in a study of blood T cell repertoires in COVID-19. Assay used: immunoSEQ multiplex PCR; TCRdb lists only in-frame clones, some missing. The sample has 150,000 to 200,000 clones; approximately 80% are singletons. What was sequenced was PBMCs or T cells enriched from blood (not recorded which). The receptor set was obtained from a woman aged 60-75 years who had recovered from COVID-19. Each CDR3 is given with its conserved first and last residue. Fields, in order: V gene, J gene, D gene, clone size, CDR3 DNA, CDR3 protein. A D gene is named only where the DNA matches it firmly. Not all rows give a size; the values are once, few, many and, for expanded clones, a class.

>TRBV10-2|TRBJ1-2|-|-
TGCGCCAGCAGTGATCAAGGGGTTAGCTATGGCTACACCTTC
CASSDQGVSYGYTF
>TRBV18|TRBJ2-7|TRBD1|-
TGTGCCAGCTCACCCAAGACAGGGGCGGGCGAGCAGTACTTC
CASSPKTGAGEQYF
>TRBV11-2|TRBJ1-2|-|-
TGTGCCAGCAGCCAACTCAGGGGTACGGGGTATGGCTACACCTTC
CASSQLRGTGYGYTF
>TRBV27|TRBJ2-2|TRBD2|few
TGTGCCAGCAGTTCTCGCTTACGGGAGGGCCGGGGCACCGGGGAGCTGTTTTTT
CASSSRLREGRGTGELFF
>TRBV12-3/TRBV12-4|TRBJ1-2|-|few
TGTGCCAGCAGAACGCTGGCGGGGGGTGGCTACACCTTC
CASRTLAGGGYTF
>TRBV5-1|TRBJ1-6|-|once
TGCGCCAGCTCCGCGGGGCGATTCCCGTCCTCCAGCTCCTATAATTCACCCCTCCACTTT
CASSAGRFPSSSSYNSPLHF
>TRBV2|TRBJ2-7|TRBD1|once
TGTGCCAGCAGCCAAGACAGACAGGGCTACGAGCAGTACTTC
CASSQDRQGYEQYF
>TRBV3-1/TRBV3-2|TRBJ2-5|-|-
TGTGCCAGCAGCCCTTACGGGGAGACCCAGTACTTC
CASSPYGETQYF
>TRBV10-3|TRBJ2-2|-|-
TGTGCCATCAGTGAGCCCCAACGTCGGGGCGGGGGCAAAAGGGAGCTGTTTTTT
CAISEPQRRGGGKRELFF
>TRBV5-1|TRBJ1-1|TRBD1|-
TGCGCCAGCAGCCTCTGGACAGGGGGAGACACTGAAGCTTTCTTT
CASSLWTGGDTEAFF
>TRBV27|TRBJ1-1|-|-
TGTGCCAGCAGCCGGGACTTCATGAACACTGAAGCTTTCTTT
CASSRDFMNTEAFF
>TRBV4-1|TRBJ1-6|TRBD1|-
TGCGCCAGCAGCCAAGAAAGACAGGGTTGGTCACCCCTCCACTTT
CASSQERQGWSPLHF
>TRBV11-2|TRBJ2-4|-|-
TGTGCCAGCAGCCTCAGGGCTAGTGGCGTTCTTCAGTACTTC
CASSLRASGVLQYF
>TRBV5-1|TRBJ2-5|TRBD2|once
TGCGCCAGCAGCTTAACCGGGACTAGCGGAGGGGGGGAGACCCAGTACTTC
CASSLTGTSGGGETQYF
>TRBV2|TRBJ2-7|TRBD2|-
TGTGCCAGCACGGCTAGCGGCTACGAGCAGTACTTC
CASTASGYEQYF
>TRBV3-1/TRBV3-2|TRBJ2-7|TRBD1|-
TGTGCCAGCAGCCAAGCCGGGACAGGGAGCGACGAGCAGTACTTC
CASSQAGTGSDEQYF
>TRBV29-1|TRBJ1-3|TRBD1|-
TGCAGCGCCGGGGACAGGGCTGGAAACACCATATATTTT
CSAGDRAGNTIYF
>TRBV2|TRBJ1-2|TRBD1|few
TGTGCCAGCAGGCTCGATAGGTCCCCGGGACAGCTCGGCTACACCTTC
CASRLDRSPGQLGYTF
>TRBV5-1|TRBJ2-2|TRBD2|-
TGCGCCAGCAGCCCCGGGACTAGCGGTGCGGGGGAGCTGTTTTTT
CASSPGTSGAGELFF
>TRBV27|TRBJ1-1|-|-
TGTGCCAGCAGGGGCCAGGGGTATTATACTGAAGCTTTCTTT
CASRGQGYYTEAFF
>TRBV11-2|TRBJ1-1|TRBD1|once
TGTGCCAGCAGCCCGGGACAGGGGAACACTGAAGCTTTCTTT
CASSPGQGNTEAFF
>TRBV2|TRBJ1-5|TRBD1|-
TGTGCCAGCAAGGGACAGGGTAATCAGCCCCAGCATTTT
CASKGQGNQPQHF
>TRBV5-1|TRBJ1-3|-|once
TGCGCCAGCAGCTTGGCCGGGGGGCTAGGAGGAAACACCATATATTTT
CASSLAGGLGGNTIYF
>TRBV7-9|TRBJ2-1|TRBD1|-
TGTGCCAGCAGCTACTGGCGGACAGGGGGCTACAATGAGCAGTTCTTC
CASSYWRTGGYNEQFF
>TRBV2|TRBJ2-3|TRBD1|-
TGTGCCAGCAGTGGCCGGGGGACAGGGGGCACCACAGATACGCAGTATTTT
CASSGRGTGGTTDTQYF
>TRBV9|TRBJ2-2|-|once
TGTGCCAGCAGCGTAGACCCCAGGGGTCCCACCGGGGAGCTGTTTTTT
CASSVDPRGPTGELFF
>TRBV18|TRBJ2-3|-|-
TGTGCCAGCTCGTCACTCCCGTCTTCTAGCACAGATACGCAGTATTTT
CASSSLPSSSTDTQYF
>TRBV5-6|TRBJ2-6|-|-
TGTGCCAGCAGCGACTTACGGGACTCTGGGGCCAACGTCCTGACTTTC
CASSDLRDSGANVLTF
>TRBV28|TRBJ2-5|TRBD1|-
TGTGCCAGCAGTCAAGCGACAGGGGATGAGACCCAGTACTTC
CASSQATGDETQYF
>TRBV2|TRBJ2-2|-|-
TGTGCCAGCAGTCTGCTTACTCGGGACGGGGAGCTGTTTTTT
CASSLLTRDGELFF
>TRBV11-2|TRBJ2-1|TRBD2|-
TGTGCCAGCAGCTTAGATACGGGACTAGCTTTGGAGCAGTTCTTC
CASSLDTGLALEQFF
>TRBV18|TRBJ1-1|-|-
TGTGCCAGCTCGCGCGTTGCAGGGGCGACTGAAGCTTTCTTT
CASSRVAGATEAFF
>TRBV28|TRBJ2-2|-|-
TGTGCCAGCAGTGCCCTAGGGGGCACCGGGGAGCTGTTTTTT
CASSALGGTGELFF
>TRBV19|TRBJ1-4|TRBD1|-
TGTGCCAGCAGGGACAGGGGGGCAACTAATGAAAAACTGTTTTTT
CASRDRGATNEKLFF
>TRBV10-3|TRBJ1-4|-|-
TGTGCCATCAGCGGGGGAAGGGAGGCTAATGAAAAACTGTTTTTT
CAISGGREANEKLFF
>TRBV9|TRBJ2-7|TRBD1|-
TGTGCCAGCAGCGCCTCGGGACAGGGAGGTGAGCAGTACTTC
CASSASGQGGEQYF
>TRBV6-2/TRBV6-3|TRBJ2-1|TRBD2|-
TGTGCCAGCAGCCATCCCGGGACTAGCGGGAGCTTGGGCTCCTACAATGAGCAGTTCTTC
CASSHPGTSGSLGSYNEQFF
>TRBV9|TRBJ2-1|TRBD2|-
TGTGCCAGCAGCGTAGCGGGAGGGGTCTACAATGAGCAGTTCTTC
CASSVAGGVYNEQFF
>TRBV7-7|TRBJ2-2|TRBD2|-
TGTGCCAGCAGCTTAGTGGCAAGCGGGATGTCGACCGGGGAGCTGTTTTTT
CASSLVASGMSTGELFF
>TRBV11-1|TRBJ2-5|-|-
TGTGCCAGCAGCGCGGGGGCCCGAGAGACCCAGTACTTC
CASSAGARETQYF
>TRBV4-2|TRBJ1-2|-|-
TGTGCCAGCAGCCAAGATCCTCACAGGTCGGGAGAGGGCTACACCTTC
CASSQDPHRSGEGYTF
>TRBV11-2|TRBJ2-7|TRBD2|few
TGTGCCAGCAGCTTAGGACTAGCGGGAACCTACGAGCAGTACTTC
CASSLGLAGTYEQYF
>TRBV28|TRBJ1-1|TRBD1|-
TGTGCCAGCAGTAGACAGGGGAACACTGAAGCTTTCTTT
CASSRQGNTEAFF
>TRBV5-1|TRBJ2-3|TRBD2|-
TGCGCCAGCAGCTGGGAGGGCGCAGATACGCAGTATTTT
CASSWEGADTQYF
>TRBV7-9|TRBJ1-2|TRBD1|-
TGTGCCAGCAGCATACAGGGGATTAGGGATGGCTACACCTTC
CASSIQGIRDGYTF
>TRBV5-4|TRBJ2-6|TRBD1|-
TGTGCCAGCAGCGGGACAGGGTCCGGGGCCAACGTCCTGACTTTC
CASSGTGSGANVLTF
>TRBV28|TRBJ2-7|-|-
TGTGCCAGCAGTCGCCAGACAGGTCATCAATTTTTC
CASSRQTGHQFF
>TRBV27|TRBJ2-7|TRBD2|-
TGTGCCACTAAAGCCGGAACTAGCGGGAGTGTAGAGCAGTACTTC
CATKAGTSGSVEQYF
>TRBV11-2|TRBJ2-3|-|-
TGTGCCAGCAGCTCGATACAGGGGACCAGGAGGGCAGATACGCAGTATTTT
CASSSIQGTRRADTQYF
>TRBV7-8|TRBJ2-6|-|-
TGTGCCAGCAACGAAAGGTCGGGTGGGGCCAACGTCCTGACTTTC
CASNERSGGANVLTF
>TRBV18|TRBJ1-1|-|-
TGTGCCAGCTCACCATTTGGGCGTGCCAAGGACACTGAAGCTTTCTTT
CASSPFGRAKDTEAFF
>TRBV5-6|TRBJ1-1|TRBD1|-
TGTGCCAGCAGCTGGGCCCCCAGGGGGCGAGAGGAAGCTTTCTTT
CASSWAPRGREEAFF
>TRBV6-5|TRBJ1-6|-|-
TGTGCCAGCAGTTACTCTTTCGGGGTTGATTCACCCCTCCACTTT
CASSYSFGVDSPLHF
>TRBV2|TRBJ2-1|TRBD2|-
TGTGCCAGCGACTCTAGCGGGGGACTGTACAATGAGCAGTTCTTC
CASDSSGGLYNEQFF
>TRBV28|TRBJ1-1|-|-
TGTGCCAGCAGGGACAGCCTGGACACTGAAGCTTTCTTT
CASRDSLDTEAFF